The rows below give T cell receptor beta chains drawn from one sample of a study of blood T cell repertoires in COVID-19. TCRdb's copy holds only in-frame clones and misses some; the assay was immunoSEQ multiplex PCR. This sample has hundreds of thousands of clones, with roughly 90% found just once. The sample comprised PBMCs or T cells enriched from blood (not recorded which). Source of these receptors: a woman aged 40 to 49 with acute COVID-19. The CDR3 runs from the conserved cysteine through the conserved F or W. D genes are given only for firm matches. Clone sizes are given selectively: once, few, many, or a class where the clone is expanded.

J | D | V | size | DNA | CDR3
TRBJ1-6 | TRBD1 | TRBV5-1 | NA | TGCGCCAGCAGAATAGGGGAGGACAGGGGGGTTTCACCCCTCCACTTT | CASRIGEDRGVSPLHF
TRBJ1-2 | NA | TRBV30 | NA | TGTGCCTGGAGAGCGGGTATAGTGCCTGGGTATGGCTACACCTTC | CAWRAGIVPGYGYTF
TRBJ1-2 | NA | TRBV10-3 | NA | TGTGCCATCAGTGAGGCCACCCCAGGTGGCTATGGCTACACCTTC | CAISEATPGGYGYTF
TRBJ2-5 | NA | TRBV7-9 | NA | TGTGCCAGCAGCTTAGCCTTTGGCGGCCAAGAGACCCAGTACTTC | CASSLAFGGQETQYF
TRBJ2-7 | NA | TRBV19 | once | TGTGCCAGTAGTATAGATCGAGGATTAGGGGCCTACGAGCAGTACTTC | CASSIDRGLGAYEQYF
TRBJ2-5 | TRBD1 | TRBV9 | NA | TGTGCCAGCAGCGGAGGACAGGGAAAGACCCAGTACTTC | CASSGGQGKTQYF
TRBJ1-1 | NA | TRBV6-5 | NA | TGTGCCAGCAGTTACCACACAGGCCCCAACACTGAAGCTTTCTTT | CASSYHTGPNTEAFF
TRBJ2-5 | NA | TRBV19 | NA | TGTGCCAGTACCACTACACCGGCGGGACAAGAGACCCAGTACTTC | CASTTTPAGQETQYF
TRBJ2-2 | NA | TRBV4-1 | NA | TGCGCCAGCAGCCCCAAAATGATCAGGGGAACCGGGGAGCTGTTTTTT | CASSPKMIRGTGELFF
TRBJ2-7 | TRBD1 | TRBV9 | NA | TGTGCCAGCAGCGAAAGGGACAGTCTACGTATGTCGGGGGAGCAGTACTTC | CASSERDSLRMSGEQYF
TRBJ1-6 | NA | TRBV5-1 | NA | TGCGCCAGCAGCTTGGGGGACACAAGTCGTTCACCCCTCCACTTT | CASSLGDTSRSPLHF
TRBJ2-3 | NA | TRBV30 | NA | TGTGCCTGGAAGAGGGCGGGTTTCACAGATACGCAGTATTTT | CAWKRAGFTDTQYF
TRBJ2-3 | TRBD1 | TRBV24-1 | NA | TGTGCCACCAGTGACACAAACAGGGGGCTGGCCACAGATACGCAGTATTTT | CATSDTNRGLATDTQYF
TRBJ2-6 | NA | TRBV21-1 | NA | TGTGCCAGCCGCTCTAGCGGGCTCGAATCTGGGGCCAACGTCCTGACTTTC | CASRSSGLESGANVLTF
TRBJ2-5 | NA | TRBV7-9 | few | TGTGCCAGCAGCTTAGCGCTAATCAGGGAGACCCAGTACTTC | CASSLALIRETQYF
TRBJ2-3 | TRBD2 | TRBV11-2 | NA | TGTGCCAGCACCAGGACTAGCGGGGGCACAGATACGCAGTATTTT | CASTRTSGGTDTQYF
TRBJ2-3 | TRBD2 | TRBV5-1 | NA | TGCGCCAGCGGATCGGAGCGGGGGATGCTCACAGATACGCAGTATTTT | CASGSERGMLTDTQYF
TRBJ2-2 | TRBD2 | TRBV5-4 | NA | TGTGCCAGCAGGTCGGGACTAGCGGGGGGCGGGGACACCGGGGAGCTGTTTTTT | CASRSGLAGGGDTGELFF
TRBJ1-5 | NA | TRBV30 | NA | TGTGCCTGGAGTGCAGCCGGAGGCAATCAGCCCCAGCATTTT | CAWSAAGGNQPQHF
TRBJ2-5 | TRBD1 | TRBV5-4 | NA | TGTGCCAGCATCCCCGACAGGGGGACGGAGACCCAGTACTTC | CASIPDRGTETQYF
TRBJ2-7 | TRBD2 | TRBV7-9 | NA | TGTGCCAGCAGCAGAAATCCGGGACTAGCGGGGACTTACGAGCAGTACTTC | CASSRNPGLAGTYEQYF
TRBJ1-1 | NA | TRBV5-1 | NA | TGCGCCAGCAGCTTGTATGGGTCCCAGTCTAATACAGTTGTTTTCTTT | CASSLYGSQSNTVVFF
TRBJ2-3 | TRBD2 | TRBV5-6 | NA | TGTGCCAGCAGCTTGTATAGCGGGGGGTTCGGGGCAGATACGCAGTATTTT | CASSLYSGGFGADTQYF
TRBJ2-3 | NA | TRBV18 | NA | TGTGCCAGCTCACTCGGACAGACAGATACGCAGTATTTT | CASSLGQTDTQYF
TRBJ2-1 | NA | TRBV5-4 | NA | TGTGCCAGCAGCTTGGGGTTAGTTACGTTCTTC | CASSLGLVTFF
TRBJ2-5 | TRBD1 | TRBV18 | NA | TGTGCCAGCTCTGCCCCCGGACAGGGAAGAGAGACCCAGTACTTC | CASSAPGQGRETQYF
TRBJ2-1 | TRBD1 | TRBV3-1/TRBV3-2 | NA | TGTGCCAGCAGCCAGTCCGGGACAGGGGGATCCCCTTGGGGTGAGCAGTTCTTC | CASSQSGTGGSPWGEQFF
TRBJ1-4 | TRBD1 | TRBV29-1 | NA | TGCAGCGGGGGGGACAGAACAACTAATGAAAAACTGTTTTTT | CSGGDRTTNEKLFF
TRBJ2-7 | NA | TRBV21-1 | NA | TGTGCCAGCAGCAAAGAGGAGTGTGGGTCCGACGAGCAGTACTTC | CASSKEECGSDEQYF
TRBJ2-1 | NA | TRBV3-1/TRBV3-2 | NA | TGTGCCAGCAGCCAAGTGCTAGCCGGTCGGGAGCAGTTCTTC | CASSQVLAGREQFF
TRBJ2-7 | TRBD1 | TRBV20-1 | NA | TGCAGTGCTAGTAAAGACGGGACAGGGGGCGTCGAGCAGTACTTC | CSASKDGTGGVEQYF
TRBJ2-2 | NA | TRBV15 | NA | TGTGCCACCAGCAGAGATGGACAAAACACCGGGGAGCTGTTTTTT | CATSRDGQNTGELFF
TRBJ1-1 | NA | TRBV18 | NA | TGTGCCAGCTCACCCATAAGAACCACAGGTTCGAAGAACACTGAAGCTTTCTTT | CASSPIRTTGSKNTEAFF
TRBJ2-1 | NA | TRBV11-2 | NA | TGTGCCAGCAGCTCTGGACAGTCCTCCTACAATGAGCAGTTCTTC | CASSSGQSSYNEQFF
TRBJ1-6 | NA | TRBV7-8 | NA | TGTGCCAGCAGCTTAGGACAGGATTATAATTCACCCCTCCACTTT | CASSLGQDYNSPLHF
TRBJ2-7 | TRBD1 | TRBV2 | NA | TGTGCCAGCTCCCGGACAGGGCTTTCCTACGAGCAGTACTTC | CASSRTGLSYEQYF
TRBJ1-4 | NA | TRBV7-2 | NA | TGTGCCAGCAGCTTATGGGGCTCAACTAATGAAAAACTGTTTTTT | CASSLWGSTNEKLFF
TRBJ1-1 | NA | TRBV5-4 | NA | TGTGCCAGCAGCGCTGCCAGGGGTGAAGCTTTCTTT | CASSAARGEAFF
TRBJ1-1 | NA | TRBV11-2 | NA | TGTGCCAGCAGCTCCACAGGGTCGTTCGCCACTGAAGCTTTCTTT | CASSSTGSFATEAFF
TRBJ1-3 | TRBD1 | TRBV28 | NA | TGTGCCAGCAGTTCCGGACAGGGACCCTTGGGAAACACCATATATTTT | CASSSGQGPLGNTIYF
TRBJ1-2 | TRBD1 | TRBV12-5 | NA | TGTGCTAGTGGAGGGGACAGGGTGAGAGGCTACACCTTC | CASGGDRVRGYTF
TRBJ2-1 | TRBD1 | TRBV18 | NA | TGTGCCAGCTCACGCCCGGGACAGGGGGAGAATGAGCAGTTCTTC | CASSRPGQGENEQFF
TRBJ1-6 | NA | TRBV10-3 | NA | TGTGCCATCAGTGAAGGGACTGATAATTCACCCCTCCACTTT | CAISEGTDNSPLHF
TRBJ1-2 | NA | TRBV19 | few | TGTGCCAGTAGTATACGGGATAATGCTATCTATGGCTACACCTTC | CASSIRDNAIYGYTF
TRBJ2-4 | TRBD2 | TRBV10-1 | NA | TGCGCCAGCAGTCCCAGTGGTAGCGGGGGGAACATAGCCAAAAACATTCAGTACTTC | CASSPSGSGGNIAKNIQYF
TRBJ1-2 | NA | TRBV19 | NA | TGTGCCAGTGGGGAGAAGTCCTTCTATGGCTACACCTTC | CASGEKSFYGYTF
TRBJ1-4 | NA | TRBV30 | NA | TGTGCCTGGAGTAGTGGCCTAACTAATGAAAAACTGTTTTTT | CAWSSGLTNEKLFF
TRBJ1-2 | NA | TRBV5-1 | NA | TGCGCCAGCAGCCCCGGGACACTCATGAACTATGGCTACACCTTC | CASSPGTLMNYGYTF
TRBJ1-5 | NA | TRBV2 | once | TGTGCCAGCAGTGAGGGCAGGGGACAGCCCCAGCATTTT | CASSEGRGQPQHF
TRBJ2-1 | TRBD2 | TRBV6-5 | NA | TGTGCCAGCAGTTACTCGTGGACTAGCGGGGATGAGCAGTTCTTC | CASSYSWTSGDEQFF
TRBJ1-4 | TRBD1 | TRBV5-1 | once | TGCGCCAGCAGCTTGGACGGGACAGGGGCAGAAAAACTGTTTTTT | CASSLDGTGAEKLFF
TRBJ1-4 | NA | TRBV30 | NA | TGTGCCTGGAGAGGAGAGACGCTGGGTAATGAAAAACTGTTTTTT | CAWRGETLGNEKLFF
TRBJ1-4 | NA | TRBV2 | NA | TGTGCCAGCAGTGATTTAGCTCCAAGAGAGAGGGATAATGAAAAACTGTTTTTT | CASSDLAPRERDNEKLFF
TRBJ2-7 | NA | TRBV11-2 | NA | TGTGCCAGCAGCCGGCGGCAGGGCTACGAGCAGTACTTC | CASSRRQGYEQYF
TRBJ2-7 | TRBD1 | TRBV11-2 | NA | TGTGCCAGCAGACTACCGGGACAGGGTGGGGATGAGCAGTACTTC | CASRLPGQGGDEQYF
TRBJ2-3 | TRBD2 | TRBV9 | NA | TGTGCCAGCAGCGCCCGGCGCGGGACTAGCGGGGGGGTTGGCACAGATACGCAGTATTTT | CASSARRGTSGGVGTDTQYF